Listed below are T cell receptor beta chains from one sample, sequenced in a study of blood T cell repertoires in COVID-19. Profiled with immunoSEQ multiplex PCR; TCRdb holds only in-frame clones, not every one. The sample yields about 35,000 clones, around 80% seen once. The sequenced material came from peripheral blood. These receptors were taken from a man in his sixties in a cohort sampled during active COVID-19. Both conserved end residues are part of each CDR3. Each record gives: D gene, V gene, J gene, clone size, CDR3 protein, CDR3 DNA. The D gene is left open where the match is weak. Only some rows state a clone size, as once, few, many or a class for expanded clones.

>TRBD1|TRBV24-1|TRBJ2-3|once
CATSDVTGSGTDTQYF
TGTGCCACCAGTGATGTGACAGGGAGTGGGACAGATACGCAGTATTTT
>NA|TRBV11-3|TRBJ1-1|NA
CASSLDRGTEAFF
TGTGCCAGCAGCTTAGATCGAGGGACTGAAGCTTTCTTT
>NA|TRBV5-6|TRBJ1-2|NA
CASSLKGGSWRANYGYTF
TGTGCCAGCAGCTTAAAAGGAGGGAGTTGGAGAGCTAACTATGGCTACACCTTC
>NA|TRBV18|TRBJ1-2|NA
CASSQIDRGNYGYTF
TGTGCCAGCTCCCAAATCGACCGGGGGAACTATGGCTACACCTTC
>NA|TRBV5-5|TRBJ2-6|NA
CASSLLSGANVLTF
TGTGCCAGCAGCTTGCTCTCTGGGGCCAACGTCCTGACTTTC
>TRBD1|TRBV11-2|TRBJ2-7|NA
CASSPVVGQGYEQYF
TGTGCCAGCAGCCCCGTTGTGGGACAGGGTTACGAGCAGTACTTC
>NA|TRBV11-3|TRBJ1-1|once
CASSPDLAEAFF
TGTGCCAGCAGCCCCGATCTGGCAGAAGCTTTCTTT
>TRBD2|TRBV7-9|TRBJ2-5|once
CASSLGGLAVQETQYF
TGTGCCAGCAGCTTAGGGGGTCTAGCGGTACAAGAGACCCAGTACTTC
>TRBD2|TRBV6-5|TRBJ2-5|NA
CASSRGGTETSQYF
TGTGCCAGCTCCCGGGGGGGAACAGAGACGAGCCAGTACTTC
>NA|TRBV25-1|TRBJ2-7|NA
CASGAETYEQYF
TGTGCCAGCGGGGCAGAGACCTACGAGCAGTACTTC
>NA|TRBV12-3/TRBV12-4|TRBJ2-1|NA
CASSLSGEQFF
TGTGCCAGCAGTTTATCCGGTGAGCAGTTCTTC
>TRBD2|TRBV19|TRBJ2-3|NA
CASSIDGGRASDTQYF
TGTGCCAGTAGTATAGATGGCGGGAGAGCCTCAGATACGCAGTATTTT
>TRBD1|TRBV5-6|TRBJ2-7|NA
CASSWTGTYYEQYF
TGTGCCAGCAGCTGGACAGGAACCTACTACGAGCAGTACTTC
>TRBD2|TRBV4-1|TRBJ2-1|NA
CASSQELGGRSEQFF
TGCGCCAGCAGCCAAGAGCTCGGCGGGAGAAGTGAGCAGTTCTTC
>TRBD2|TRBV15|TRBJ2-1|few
CATSRETSGSYNEQFF
TGTGCCACCAGCAGGGAAACTAGCGGGTCCTACAATGAGCAGTTCTTC
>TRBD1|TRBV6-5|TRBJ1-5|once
CASRGQGGNQPQHF
TGTGCCAGCAGGGGACAGGGGGGCAATCAGCCCCAGCATTTT
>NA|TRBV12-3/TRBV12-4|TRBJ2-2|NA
CASSAGSSGELFF
TGTGCCAGCAGTGCCGGGTCCAGCGGGGAGCTGTTTTTT
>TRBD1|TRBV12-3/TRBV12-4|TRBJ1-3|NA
CATKTGEGNTIYF
TGTGCCACTAAGACAGGGGAAGGAAACACCATATATTTT
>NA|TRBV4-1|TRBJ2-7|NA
CASSQETGPFYEQYF
TGCGCCAGCAGCCAAGAGACAGGACCATTCTACGAGCAGTACTTC
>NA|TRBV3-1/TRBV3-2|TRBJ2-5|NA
CASSQGAQETQYF
TGTGCCAGCAGCCAAGGGGCCCAAGAGACCCAGTACTTC
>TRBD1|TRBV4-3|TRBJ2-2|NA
CASSQVSGGLTGELFF
TGCGCCAGCAGCCAAGTTTCAGGGGGCCTCACCGGGGAGCTGTTTTTT
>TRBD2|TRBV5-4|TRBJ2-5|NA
CASSATSGSETQYF
TGTGCCAGCAGTGCCACTAGCGGGAGTGAGACCCAGTACTTC
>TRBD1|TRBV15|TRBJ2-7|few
CATSRDFGQGSAYEQYF
TGTGCCACCAGCAGAGACTTCGGACAGGGTTCAGCCTACGAGCAGTACTTC
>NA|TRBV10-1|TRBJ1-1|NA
CASSQQKSAGTEAFF
TGCGCCAGCAGCCAACAAAAGAGTGCGGGCACTGAAGCTTTCTTT
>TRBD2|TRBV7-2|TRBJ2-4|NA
CASSLDRGDIQYF
TGTGCCAGCAGCTTAGATCGGGGGGACATTCAGTACTTC
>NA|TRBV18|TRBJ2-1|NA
CASSPPKFF
TGTGCCAGCTCACCGCCTAAGTTCTTC
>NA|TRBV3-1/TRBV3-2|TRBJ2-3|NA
CASSTMTGRTDTQYF
TGTGCCAGCAGTACCATGACAGGGAGGACAGATACGCAGTATTTT
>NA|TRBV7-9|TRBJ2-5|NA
CASSSPGLETQYF
TGTGCCAGCAGCTCGCCGGGACTAGAGACCCAGTACTTC
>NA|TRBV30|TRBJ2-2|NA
CAWTALGLGELFF
TGTGCCTGGACCGCGTTGGGACTGGGGGAGCTGTTTTTT
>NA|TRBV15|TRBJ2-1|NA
CATSSPLRVQFF
TGTGCCACCAGCAGTCCACTTCGGGTGCAGTTCTTC
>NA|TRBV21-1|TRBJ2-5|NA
CASSKVLAAGGETQYF
TGTGCCAGCAGCAAAGTACTTGCGGCGGGCGGAGAGACCCAGTACTTC
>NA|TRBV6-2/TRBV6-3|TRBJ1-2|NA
CASSYSIGVQGYTF
TGTGCCAGCAGTTACTCGATCGGGGTCCAAGGCTACACCTTC
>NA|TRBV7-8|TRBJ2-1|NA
CASSPMTGLYNEQFF
TGTGCCAGCAGCCCGATGACAGGCCTCTACAATGAGCAGTTCTTC
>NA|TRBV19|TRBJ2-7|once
CASSRAGYYEQYF
TGTGCCAGTAGTAGGGCAGGGTACTACGAGCAGTACTTC
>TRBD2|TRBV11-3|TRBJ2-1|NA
CASSLRGGYNEQFF
TGTGCCAGCAGCTTGCGGGGGGGGTACAATGAGCAGTTCTTC
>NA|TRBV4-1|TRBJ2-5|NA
CASSRLMGAGETQYF
TGCGCCAGCAGCCGCCTCATGGGGGCCGGGGAGACCCAGTACTTC
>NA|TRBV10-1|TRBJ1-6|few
CASSDQGFDSPLHF
TGCGCCAGCAGTGATCAGGGGTTCGATTCACCCCTCCACTTT
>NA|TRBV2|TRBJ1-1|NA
CASSFQGHLNTEAFF
TGTGCCAGCAGCTTTCAGGGGCACTTGAACACTGAAGCTTTCTTT
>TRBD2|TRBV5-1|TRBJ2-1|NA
CASSLVSGSSYNEQFF
TGCGCCAGCAGCTTGGTTAGCGGGTCCTCCTACAATGAGCAGTTCTTC
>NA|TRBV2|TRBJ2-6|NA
CAREGLGANVLTF
TGTGCCAGGGAGGGGTTGGGGGCCAACGTCCTGACTTTC
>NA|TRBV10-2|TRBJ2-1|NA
CASSDGASSYNEQFF
TGCGCCAGCAGTGATGGGGCTAGCTCCTACAATGAGCAGTTCTTC
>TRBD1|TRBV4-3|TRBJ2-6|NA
CASSHSGQGPSGANVLTF
TGCGCCAGCAGCCACTCGGGACAGGGCCCCTCTGGGGCCAACGTCCTGACTTTC
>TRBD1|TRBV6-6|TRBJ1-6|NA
CASSLSGGSPLHF
TGTGCCAGCAGTCTATCAGGGGGATCACCCCTCCACTTT
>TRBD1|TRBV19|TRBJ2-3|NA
CASTHEGRGTNTQYF
TGTGCCAGTACCCACGAGGGCAGGGGGACAAATACGCAGTATTTT
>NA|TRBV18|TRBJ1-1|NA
CASSPDSGGKAEAFF
TGTGCCAGCTCACCCGATTCGGGGGGAAAGGCTGAAGCTTTCTTT
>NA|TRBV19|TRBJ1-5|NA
CASSMMSSNQPQHF
TGTGCCAGTAGTATGATGAGTAGCAATCAGCCCCAGCATTTT
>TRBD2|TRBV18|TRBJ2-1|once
CASSGATSGGKTYNEQFF
TGTGCCAGCTCCGGCGCGACTAGCGGGGGAAAAACTTACAATGAGCAGTTCTTC
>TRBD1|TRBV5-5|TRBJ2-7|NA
CASSEGQVYYEQYF
TGTGCCAGCAGCGAGGGACAGGTCTACTACGAGCAGTACTTC
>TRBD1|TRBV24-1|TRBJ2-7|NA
CATSDLRDSNTFSSYEQYF
TGTGCCACCAGTGATTTGAGGGACAGCAACACCTTTTCCTCCTACGAGCAGTACTTC
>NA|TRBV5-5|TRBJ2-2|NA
CASSPGPSAGELFF
TGTGCCAGCAGCCCGGGGCCTAGCGCCGGGGAGCTGTTTTTT
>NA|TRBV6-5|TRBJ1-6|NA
CASSSSGGHYNSPLHF
TGTGCCAGCAGTTCCTCTGGGGGCCACTATAATTCACCCCTCCACTTT
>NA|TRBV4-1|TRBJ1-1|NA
CASSRDTEAFF
TGCGCCAGCAGCCGAGACACTGAAGCTTTCTTT
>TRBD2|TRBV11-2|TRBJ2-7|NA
CATSLSGGRYEQYF
TGTGCCACCTCACTCTCTGGCGGGAGGTACGAGCAGTACTTC
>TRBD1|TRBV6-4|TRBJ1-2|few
CASSDGTDPSNYGYTF
TGTGCCAGCAGTGATGGGACAGACCCTTCTAACTATGGCTACACCTTC
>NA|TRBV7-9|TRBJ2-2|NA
CASSLSRDTGELFF
TGTGCCAGCAGCTTAAGCAGGGACACCGGGGAGCTGTTTTTT